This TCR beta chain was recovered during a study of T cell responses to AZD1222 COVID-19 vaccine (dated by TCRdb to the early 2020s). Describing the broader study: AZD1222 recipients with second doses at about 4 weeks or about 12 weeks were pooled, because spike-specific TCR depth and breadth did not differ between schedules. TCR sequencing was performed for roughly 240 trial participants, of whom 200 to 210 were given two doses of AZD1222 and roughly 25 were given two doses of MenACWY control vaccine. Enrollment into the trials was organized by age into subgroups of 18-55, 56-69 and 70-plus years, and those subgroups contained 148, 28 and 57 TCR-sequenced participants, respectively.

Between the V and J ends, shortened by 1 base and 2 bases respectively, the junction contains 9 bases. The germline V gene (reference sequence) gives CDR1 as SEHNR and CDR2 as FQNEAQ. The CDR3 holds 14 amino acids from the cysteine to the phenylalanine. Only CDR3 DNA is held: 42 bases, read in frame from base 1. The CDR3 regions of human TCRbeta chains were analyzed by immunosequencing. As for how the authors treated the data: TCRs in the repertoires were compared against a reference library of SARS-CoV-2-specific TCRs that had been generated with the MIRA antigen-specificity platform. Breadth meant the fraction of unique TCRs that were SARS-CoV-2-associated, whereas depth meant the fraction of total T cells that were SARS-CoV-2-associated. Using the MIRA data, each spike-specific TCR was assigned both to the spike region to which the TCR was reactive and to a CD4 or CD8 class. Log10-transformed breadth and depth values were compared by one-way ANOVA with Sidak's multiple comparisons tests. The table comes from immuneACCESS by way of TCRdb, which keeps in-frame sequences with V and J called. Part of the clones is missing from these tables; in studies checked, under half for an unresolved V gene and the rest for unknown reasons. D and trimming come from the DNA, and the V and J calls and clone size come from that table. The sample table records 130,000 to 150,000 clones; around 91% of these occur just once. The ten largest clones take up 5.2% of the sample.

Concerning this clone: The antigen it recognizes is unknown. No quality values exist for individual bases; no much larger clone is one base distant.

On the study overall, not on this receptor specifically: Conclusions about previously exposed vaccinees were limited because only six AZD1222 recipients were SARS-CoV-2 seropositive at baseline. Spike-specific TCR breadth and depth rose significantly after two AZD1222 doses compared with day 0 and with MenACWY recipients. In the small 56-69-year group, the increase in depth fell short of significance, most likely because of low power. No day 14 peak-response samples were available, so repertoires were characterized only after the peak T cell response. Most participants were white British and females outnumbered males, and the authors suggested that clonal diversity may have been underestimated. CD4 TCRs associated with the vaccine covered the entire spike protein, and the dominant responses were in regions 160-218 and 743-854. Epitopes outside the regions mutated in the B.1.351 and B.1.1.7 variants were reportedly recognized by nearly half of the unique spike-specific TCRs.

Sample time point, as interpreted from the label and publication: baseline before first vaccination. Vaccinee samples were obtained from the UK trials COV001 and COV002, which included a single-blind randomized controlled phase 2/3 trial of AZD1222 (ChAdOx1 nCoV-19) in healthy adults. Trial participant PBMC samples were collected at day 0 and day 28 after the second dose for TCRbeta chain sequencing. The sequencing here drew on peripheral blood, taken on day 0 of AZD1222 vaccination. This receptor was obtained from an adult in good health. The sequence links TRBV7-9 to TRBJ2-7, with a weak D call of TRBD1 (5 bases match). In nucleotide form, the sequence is TGTGCCAGCAGCTTAGAAGGGGCCGCCTACGAGCAGTACTTC. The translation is CASSLEGAAYEQYF.